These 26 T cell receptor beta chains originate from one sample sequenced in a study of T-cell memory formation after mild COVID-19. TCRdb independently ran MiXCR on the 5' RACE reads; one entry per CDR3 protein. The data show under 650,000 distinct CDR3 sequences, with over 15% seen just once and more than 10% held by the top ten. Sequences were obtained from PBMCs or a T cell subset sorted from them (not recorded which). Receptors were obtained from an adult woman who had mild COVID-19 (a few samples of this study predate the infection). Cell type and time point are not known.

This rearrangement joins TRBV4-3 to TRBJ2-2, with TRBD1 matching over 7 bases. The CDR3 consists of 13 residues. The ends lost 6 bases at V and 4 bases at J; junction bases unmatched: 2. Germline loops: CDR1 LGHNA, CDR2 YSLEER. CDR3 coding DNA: TGCGCCAGCAGTCGACAGGGCACCGGGGAGCTGTTTTTT. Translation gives CASSRQGTGELFF.

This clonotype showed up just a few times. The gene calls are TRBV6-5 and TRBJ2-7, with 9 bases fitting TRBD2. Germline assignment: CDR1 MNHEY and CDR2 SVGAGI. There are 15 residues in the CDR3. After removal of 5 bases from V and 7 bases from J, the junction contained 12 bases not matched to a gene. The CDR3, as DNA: TGTGCCAGCAGTCTAGGCCGAGCGGGAGGTCGGGAGCAGTACTTC. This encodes CASSLGRAGGREQYF.

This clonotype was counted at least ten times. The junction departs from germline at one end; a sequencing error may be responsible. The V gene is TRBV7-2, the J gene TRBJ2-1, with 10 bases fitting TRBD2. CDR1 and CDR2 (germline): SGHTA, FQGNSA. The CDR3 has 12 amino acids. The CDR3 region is CASSLSGRERIF. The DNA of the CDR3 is TGTGCCAGCAGCTTAAGCGGGAGGGAAAGAATCTTC. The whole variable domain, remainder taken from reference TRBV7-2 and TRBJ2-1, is GAGVSQSPSNKVTEKGKDVELRCDPISGHTALYWYRQSLGQGLEFLIYFQGNSAPDKSGLPSDRFSAERTGGSVSTLTIQRTQQEDSAVYLCASSLSGRERIFGPGTRLTVL.

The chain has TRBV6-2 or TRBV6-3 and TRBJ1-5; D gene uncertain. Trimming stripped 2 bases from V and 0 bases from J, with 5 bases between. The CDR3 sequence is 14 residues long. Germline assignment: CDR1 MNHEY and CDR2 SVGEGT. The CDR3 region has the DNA TGTGCCAGCAGTTACGTGGCTAGCAATCAGCCCCAGCATTTT. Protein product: CASSYVASNQPQHF.

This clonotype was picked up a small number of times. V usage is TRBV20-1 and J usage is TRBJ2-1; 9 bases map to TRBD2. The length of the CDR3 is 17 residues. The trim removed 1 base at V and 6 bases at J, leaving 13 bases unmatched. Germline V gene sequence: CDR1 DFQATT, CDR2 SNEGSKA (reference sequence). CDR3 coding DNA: TGCAGTGCTAGAGCCAAAGGCATGGCGGGAGGGTTCAATGAGCAGTTCTTC. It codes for CSARAKGMAGGFNEQFF.

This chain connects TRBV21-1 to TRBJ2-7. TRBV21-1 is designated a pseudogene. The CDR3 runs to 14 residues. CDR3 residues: CASSKAESSYEQYF. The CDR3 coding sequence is TGTGCCAGCAGCAAAGCGGAGAGCTCCTACGAGCAGTACTTC.

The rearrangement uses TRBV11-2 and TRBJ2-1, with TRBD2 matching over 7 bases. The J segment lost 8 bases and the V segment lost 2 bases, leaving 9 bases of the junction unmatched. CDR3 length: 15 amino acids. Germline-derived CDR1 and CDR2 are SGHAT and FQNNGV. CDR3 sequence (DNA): TGTGCCAGCAGCTTAATGGCTAGCGGAACCCATGAGCAGTTCTTC. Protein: CASSLMASGTHEQFF.

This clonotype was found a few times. The CDR3 nucleotides read TGTGCCACCAGCATTGGCAGGGGAAGCTCCTACGAGCAGTACTTC. Translation: CATSIGRGSSYEQYF. The rearrangement uses TRBV15 and TRBJ2-7; maybe TRBD1 (6 bases). This CDR3 is 15 amino acids long. Trimming shortened V by 4 bases and J by 0 bases, and 13 bases separated the two germline ends. In germline, CDR1 is LNHNV, CDR2 YYDKDF (reference sequence).

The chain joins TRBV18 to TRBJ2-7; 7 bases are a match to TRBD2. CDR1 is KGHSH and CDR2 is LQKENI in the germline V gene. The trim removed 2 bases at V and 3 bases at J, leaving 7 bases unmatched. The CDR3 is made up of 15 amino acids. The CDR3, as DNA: TGTGCCAGCTCACCAGTCTCTCCTAGCGGCTACGAGCAGTACTTC. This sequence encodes CASSPVSPSGYEQYF.

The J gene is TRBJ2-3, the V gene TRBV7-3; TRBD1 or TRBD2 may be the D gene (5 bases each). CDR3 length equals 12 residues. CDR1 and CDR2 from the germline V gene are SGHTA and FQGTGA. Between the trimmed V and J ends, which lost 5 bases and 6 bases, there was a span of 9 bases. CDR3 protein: CASSPGDDTQYF. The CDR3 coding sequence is TGTGCCAGCAGCCCCGGGGACGATACGCAGTATTTT.

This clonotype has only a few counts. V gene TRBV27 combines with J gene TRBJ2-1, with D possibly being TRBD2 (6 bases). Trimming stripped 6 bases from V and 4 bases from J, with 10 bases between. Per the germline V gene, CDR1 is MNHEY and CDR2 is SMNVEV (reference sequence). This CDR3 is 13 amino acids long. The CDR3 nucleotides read TGTGCCAGCAGAGATGGAGGGTACAATGAGCAGTTCTTC. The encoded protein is CASRDGGYNEQFF.

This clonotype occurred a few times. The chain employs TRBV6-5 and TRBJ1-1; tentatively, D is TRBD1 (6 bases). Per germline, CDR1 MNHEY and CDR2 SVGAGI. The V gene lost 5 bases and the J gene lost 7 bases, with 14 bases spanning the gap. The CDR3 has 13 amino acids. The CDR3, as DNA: TGTGCCAGCAGTGCCTCGGGGACATTTGAAGCTTTCTTT. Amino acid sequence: CASSASGTFEAFF.

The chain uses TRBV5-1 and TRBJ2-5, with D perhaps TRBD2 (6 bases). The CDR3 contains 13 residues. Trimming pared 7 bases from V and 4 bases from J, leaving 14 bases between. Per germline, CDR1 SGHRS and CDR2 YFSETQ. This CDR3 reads CASRTGTPETQYF. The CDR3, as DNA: TGCGCCAGCCGAACCGGGACTCCAGAGACCCAGTACTTC.

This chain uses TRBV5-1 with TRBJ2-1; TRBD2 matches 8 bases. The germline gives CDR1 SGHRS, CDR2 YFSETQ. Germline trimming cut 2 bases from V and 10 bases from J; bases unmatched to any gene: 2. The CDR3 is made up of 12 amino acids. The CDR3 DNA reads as TGCGCCAGCAGCTTCTTAGCGGGAGAGCAGTTCTTC. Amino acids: CASSFLAGEQFF.

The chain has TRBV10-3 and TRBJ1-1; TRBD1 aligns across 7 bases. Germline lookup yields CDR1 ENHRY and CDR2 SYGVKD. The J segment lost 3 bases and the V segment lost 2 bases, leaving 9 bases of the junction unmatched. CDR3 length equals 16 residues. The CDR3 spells CAISERPGQRDTEAFF. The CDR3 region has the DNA TGTGCCATCAGTGAGCGACCGGGACAGCGTGACACTGAAGCTTTCTTT.

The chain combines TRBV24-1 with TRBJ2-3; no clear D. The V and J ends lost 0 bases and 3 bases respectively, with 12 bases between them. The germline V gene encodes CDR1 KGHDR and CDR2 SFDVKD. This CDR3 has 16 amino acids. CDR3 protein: CATSDLRQFGTDTQYF. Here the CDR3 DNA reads TGTGCCACCAGTGATTTGCGGCAGTTCGGGACAGATACGCAGTATTTT.

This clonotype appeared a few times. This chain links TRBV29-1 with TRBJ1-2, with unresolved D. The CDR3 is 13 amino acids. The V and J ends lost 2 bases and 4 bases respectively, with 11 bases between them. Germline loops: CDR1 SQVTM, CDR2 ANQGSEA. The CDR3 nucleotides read TGCAGCGTTGAACCGGGAGGTAGCTATGGCTACACCTTC. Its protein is CSVEPGGSYGYTF.

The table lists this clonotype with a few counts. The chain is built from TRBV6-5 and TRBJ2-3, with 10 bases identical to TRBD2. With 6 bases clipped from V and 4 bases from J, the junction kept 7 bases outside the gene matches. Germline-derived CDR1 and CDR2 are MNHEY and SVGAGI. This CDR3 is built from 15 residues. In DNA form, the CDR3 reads TGTGCCAGCAGCCGAACTAGCGGGGCTGCAGATACGCAGTATTTT. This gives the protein CASSRTSGAADTQYF.

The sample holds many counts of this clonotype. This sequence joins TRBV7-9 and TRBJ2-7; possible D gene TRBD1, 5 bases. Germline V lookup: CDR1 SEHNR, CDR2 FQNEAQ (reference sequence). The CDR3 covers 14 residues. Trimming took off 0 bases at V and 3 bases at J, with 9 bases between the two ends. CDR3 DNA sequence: TGTGCCAGCAGCTTAGCTGTGGGGCTCTACGAGCAGTACTTC. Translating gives CASSLAVGLYEQYF.

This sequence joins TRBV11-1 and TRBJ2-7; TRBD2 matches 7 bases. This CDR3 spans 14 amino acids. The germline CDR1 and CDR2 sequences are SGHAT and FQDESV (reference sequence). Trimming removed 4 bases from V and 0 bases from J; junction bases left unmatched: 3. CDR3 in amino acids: CASSSAGSSYEQYF. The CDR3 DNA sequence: TGTGCCAGCAGCTCAGCGGGGAGCTCCTACGAGCAGTACTTC.

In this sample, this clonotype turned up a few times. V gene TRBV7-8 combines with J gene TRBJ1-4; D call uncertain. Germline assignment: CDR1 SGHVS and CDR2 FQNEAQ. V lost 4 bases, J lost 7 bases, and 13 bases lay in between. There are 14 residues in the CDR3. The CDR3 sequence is CASSSRANGEKLFF. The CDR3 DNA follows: TGTGCCAGCAGCTCCCGGGCCAACGGTGAAAAACTGTTTTTT.

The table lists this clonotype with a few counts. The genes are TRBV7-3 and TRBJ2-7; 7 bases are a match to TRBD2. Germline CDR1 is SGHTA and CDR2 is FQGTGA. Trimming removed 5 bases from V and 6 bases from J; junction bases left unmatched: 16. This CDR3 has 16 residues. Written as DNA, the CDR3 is TGTGCCAGCAGCCCCGGGGGGAGCGTTCAAATGCGCGAGCAGTACTTC. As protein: CASSPGGSVQMREQYF.

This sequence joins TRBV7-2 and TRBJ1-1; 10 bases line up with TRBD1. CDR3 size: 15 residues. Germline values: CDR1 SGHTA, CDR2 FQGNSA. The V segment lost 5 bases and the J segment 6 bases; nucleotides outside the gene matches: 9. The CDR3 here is CASSPGQGSRSEAFF. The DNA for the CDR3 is TGTGCCAGCAGCCCGGGACAGGGGTCTAGGTCTGAAGCTTTCTTT.

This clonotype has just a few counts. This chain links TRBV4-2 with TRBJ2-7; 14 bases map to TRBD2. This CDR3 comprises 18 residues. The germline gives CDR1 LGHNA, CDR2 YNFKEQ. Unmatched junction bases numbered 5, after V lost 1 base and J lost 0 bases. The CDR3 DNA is TGTGCCAGCAGCCAAGCGACTAGCGGGGGGGATCTCTCCTACGAGCAGTACTTC. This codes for CASSQATSGGDLSYEQYF.

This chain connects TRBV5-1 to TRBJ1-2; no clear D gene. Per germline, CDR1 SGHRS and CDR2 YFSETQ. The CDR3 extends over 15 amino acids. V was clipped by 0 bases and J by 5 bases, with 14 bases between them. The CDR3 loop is CASSLESGSLYGYTF. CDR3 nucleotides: TGCGCCAGCAGCTTGGAGTCGGGGAGCCTATATGGCTACACCTTC.

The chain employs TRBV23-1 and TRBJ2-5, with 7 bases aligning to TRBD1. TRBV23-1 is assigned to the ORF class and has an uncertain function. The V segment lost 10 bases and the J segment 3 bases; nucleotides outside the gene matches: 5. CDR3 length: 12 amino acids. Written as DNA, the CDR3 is TGCGCCAAAACCACAGGGGAAGAGACCCAGTACTTC. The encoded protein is CAKTTGEETQYF.